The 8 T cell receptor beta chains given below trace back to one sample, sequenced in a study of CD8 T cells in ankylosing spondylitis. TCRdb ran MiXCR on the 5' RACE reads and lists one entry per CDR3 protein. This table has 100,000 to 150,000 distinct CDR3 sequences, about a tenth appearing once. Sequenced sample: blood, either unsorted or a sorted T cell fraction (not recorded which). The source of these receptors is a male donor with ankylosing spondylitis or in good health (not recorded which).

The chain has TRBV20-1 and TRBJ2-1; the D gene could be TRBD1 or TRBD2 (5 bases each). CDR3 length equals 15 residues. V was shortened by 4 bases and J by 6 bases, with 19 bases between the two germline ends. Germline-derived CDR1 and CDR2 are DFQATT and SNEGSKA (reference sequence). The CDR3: CSANPGLTRRNEQFF. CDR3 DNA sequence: TGCAGTGCTAACCCGGGGCTCACCAGACGCAATGAGCAGTTCTTC.

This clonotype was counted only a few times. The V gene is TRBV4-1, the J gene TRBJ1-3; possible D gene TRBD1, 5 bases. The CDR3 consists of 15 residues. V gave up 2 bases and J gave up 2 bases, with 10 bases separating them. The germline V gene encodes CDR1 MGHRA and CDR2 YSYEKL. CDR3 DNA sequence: TGCGCCAGCAGCCAAACGCAGGGAACTGGAAACACCATATATTTT. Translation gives CASSQTQGTGNTIYF.

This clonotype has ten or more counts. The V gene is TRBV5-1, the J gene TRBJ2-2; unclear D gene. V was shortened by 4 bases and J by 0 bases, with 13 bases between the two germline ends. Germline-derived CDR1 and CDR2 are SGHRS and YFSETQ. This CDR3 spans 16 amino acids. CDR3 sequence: CASSPKFGSNTGELFF. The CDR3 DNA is TGCGCCAGCAGCCCTAAATTTGGGTCGAACACCGGGGAGCTGTTTTTT.

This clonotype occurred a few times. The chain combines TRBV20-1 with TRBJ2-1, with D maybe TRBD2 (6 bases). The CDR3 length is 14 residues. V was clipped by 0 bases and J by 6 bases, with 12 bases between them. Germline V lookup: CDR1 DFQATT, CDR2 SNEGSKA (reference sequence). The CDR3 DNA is TGCAGTGCTAGAGACGGGAGCTTCTCCAATGAGCAGTTCTTC. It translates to CSARDGSFSNEQFF.

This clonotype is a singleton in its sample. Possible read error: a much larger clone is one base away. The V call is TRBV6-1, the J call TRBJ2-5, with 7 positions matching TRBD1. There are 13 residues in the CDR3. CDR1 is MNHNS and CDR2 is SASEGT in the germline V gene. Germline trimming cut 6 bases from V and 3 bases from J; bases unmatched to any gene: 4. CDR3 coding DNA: TGTGCCAGCAGGACAGGGTCCGAAGAGACCCAGTACTTC. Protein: CASRTGSEETQYF.

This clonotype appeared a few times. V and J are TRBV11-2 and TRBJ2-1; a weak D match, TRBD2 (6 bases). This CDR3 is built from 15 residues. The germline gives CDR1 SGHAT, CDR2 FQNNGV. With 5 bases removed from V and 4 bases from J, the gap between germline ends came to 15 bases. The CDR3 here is CASSQLSGDYNEQFF. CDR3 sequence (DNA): TGTGCCAGCAGCCAACTGTCGGGGGATTACAATGAGCAGTTCTTC. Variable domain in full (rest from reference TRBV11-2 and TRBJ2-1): EAGVAQSPRYKIIEKRQSVAFWCNPISGHATLYWYQQILGQGPKLLIQFQNNGVVDDSQLPKDRFSAERLKGVDSTLKIQPAKLEDSAVYLCASSQLSGDYNEQFFGPGTRLTVL.

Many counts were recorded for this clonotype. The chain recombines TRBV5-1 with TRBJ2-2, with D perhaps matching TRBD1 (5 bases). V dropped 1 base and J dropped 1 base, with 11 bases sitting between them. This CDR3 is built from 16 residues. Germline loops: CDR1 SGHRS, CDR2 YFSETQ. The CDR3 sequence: CASSLIVGQNTGELFF. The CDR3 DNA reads TGCGCCAGCAGCTTGATCGTAGGACAGAACACCGGGGAGCTGTTTTTT.

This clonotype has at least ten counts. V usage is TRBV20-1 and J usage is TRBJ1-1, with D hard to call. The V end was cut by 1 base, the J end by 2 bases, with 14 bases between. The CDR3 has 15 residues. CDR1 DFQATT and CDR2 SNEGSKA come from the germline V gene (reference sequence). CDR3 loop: CSARGGVRRNTEAFF. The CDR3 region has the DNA TGCAGTGCTAGAGGCGGGGTCAGAAGAAACACTGAAGCTTTCTTT.